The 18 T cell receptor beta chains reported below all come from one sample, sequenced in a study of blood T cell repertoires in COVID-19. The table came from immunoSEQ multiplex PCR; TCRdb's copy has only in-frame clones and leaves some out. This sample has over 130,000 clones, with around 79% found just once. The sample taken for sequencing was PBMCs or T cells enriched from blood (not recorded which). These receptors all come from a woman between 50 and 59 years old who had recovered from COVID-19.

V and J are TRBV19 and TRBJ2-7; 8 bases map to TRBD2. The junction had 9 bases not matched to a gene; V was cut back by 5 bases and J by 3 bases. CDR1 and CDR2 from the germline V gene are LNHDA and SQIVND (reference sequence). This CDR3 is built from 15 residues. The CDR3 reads CASSSAGTSHYEQYF. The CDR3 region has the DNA TGTGCCAGTAGTTCGGCCGGGACTAGTCACTACGAGCAGTACTTC. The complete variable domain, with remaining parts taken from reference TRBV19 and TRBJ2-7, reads DGGITQSPKYLFRKEGQNVTLSCEQNLNHDAMYWYRQDPGQGLRLIYYSQIVNDFQKGDIAEGYSVSREKKESFPLTVTSAQKNPTAFYLCASSSAGTSHYEQYFGPGTRLTVT.

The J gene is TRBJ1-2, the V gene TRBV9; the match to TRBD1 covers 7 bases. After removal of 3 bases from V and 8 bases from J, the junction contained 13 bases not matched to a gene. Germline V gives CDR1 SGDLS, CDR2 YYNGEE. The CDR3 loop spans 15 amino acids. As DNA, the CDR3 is TGTGCCAGCAGCGGGGTGGAGGGGGCAGACGTGGGCTACACCTTC. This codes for CASSGVEGADVGYTF.

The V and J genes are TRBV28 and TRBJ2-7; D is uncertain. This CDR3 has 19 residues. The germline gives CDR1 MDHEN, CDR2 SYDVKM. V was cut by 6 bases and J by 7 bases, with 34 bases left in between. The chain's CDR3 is CASSRDSIPQTLRRSEQYF. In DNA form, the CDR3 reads TGTGCCAGCAGCCGAGACTCCATACCTCAAACTTTACGCCGTTCTGAGCAGTACTTC.

CDR3 loop: CASSLVATSGKNEQFF. The CDR3 bases are TGTGCCAGCAGCTTAGTGGCTACTAGCGGGAAGAATGAGCAGTTCTTC. The V call is TRBV11-1, the J call TRBJ2-1; 10 nucleotides agree with TRBD2. CDR3 size: 16 residues. Germline V gene data show CDR1 as SGHAT and CDR2 as FQDESV (reference sequence). The J segment lost 7 bases and the V segment lost 1 base, leaving 7 bases of the junction unmatched.

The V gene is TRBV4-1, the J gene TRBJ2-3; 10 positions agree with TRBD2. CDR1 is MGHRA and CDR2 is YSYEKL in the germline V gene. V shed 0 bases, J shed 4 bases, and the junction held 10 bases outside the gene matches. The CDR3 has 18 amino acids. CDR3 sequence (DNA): TGCGCCAGCAGCCAAGATGGGCTAGCGGGAGTGTTGGCAGATACGCAGTATTTT. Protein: CASSQDGLAGVLADTQYF.

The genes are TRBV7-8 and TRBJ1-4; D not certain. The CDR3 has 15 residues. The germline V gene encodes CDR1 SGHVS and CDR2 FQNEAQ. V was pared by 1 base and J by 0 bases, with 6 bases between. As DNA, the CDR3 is TGTGCCAGCAGCTTAGGGAGGACAACTAATGAAAAACTGTTTTTT. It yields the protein CASSLGRTTNEKLFF.

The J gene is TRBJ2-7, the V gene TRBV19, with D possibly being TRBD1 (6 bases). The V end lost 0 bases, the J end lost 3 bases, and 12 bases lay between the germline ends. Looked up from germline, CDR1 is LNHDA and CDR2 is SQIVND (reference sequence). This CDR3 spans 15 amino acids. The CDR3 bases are TGTGCCAGTAGTATAGACCAGGGGAGTGGCTACGAGCAGTACTTC. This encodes CASSIDQGSGYEQYF. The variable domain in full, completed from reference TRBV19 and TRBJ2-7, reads DGGITQSPKYLFRKEGQNVTLSCEQNLNHDAMYWYRQDPGQGLRLIYYSQIVNDFQKGDIAEGYSVSREKKESFPLTVTSAQKNPTAFYLCASSIDQGSGYEQYFGPGTRLTVT.

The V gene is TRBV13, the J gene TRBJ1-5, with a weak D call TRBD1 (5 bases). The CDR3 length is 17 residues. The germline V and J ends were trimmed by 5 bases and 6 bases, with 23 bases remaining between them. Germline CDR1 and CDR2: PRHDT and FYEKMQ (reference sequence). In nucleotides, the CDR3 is TGTGCCAGCAGCCGGATATCTGGACAAATGGCTCCTCAGCCCCAGCATTTT. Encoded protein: CASSRISGQMAPQPQHF.

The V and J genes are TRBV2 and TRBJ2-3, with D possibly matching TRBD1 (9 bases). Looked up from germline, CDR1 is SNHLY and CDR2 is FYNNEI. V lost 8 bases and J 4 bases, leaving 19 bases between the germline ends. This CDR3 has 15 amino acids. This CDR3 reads CASAGGQGGADTQYF. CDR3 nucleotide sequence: TGTGCCAGCGCGGGGGGACAGGGTGGGGCAGATACGCAGTATTTT.

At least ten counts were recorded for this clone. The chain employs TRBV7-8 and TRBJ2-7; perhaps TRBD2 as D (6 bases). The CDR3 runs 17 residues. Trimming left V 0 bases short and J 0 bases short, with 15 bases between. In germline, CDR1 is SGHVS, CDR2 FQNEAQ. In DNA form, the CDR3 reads TGTGCCAGCAGCTTAGCCCGGGGCGGGAAGAGCTCCTACGAGCAGTACTTC. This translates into CASSLARGGKSSYEQYF.

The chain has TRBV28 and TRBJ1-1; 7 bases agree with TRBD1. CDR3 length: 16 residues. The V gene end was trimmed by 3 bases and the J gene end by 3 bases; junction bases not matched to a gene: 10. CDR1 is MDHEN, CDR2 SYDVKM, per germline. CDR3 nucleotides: TGTGCCAGCAGTTTCACTTTCGCAGGGGGATACACTGAAGCTTTCTTT. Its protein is CASSFTFAGGYTEAFF.

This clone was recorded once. CDR3 DNA sequence: TGTGCCAGCAGCCCCCAGGGGATGTTCTACGAGCAGTACTTC. It is translated as CASSPQGMFYEQYF. The rearrangement joins TRBV28 to TRBJ2-7; the D gene is possibly TRBD1 (6 bases). CDR1 and CDR2 (germline): MDHEN, SYDVKM. The V end was cut by 6 bases, the J end by 3 bases, with 15 bases between. This CDR3 is built from 14 residues.

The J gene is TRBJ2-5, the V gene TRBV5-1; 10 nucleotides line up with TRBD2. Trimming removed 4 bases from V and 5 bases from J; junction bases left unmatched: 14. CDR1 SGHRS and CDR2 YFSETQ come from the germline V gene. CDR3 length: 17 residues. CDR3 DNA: TGCGCCAGCAGCCCGGGAGCTAGCGGGGGAGCAGGGGAGACCCAGTACTTC. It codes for CASSPGASGGAGETQYF.

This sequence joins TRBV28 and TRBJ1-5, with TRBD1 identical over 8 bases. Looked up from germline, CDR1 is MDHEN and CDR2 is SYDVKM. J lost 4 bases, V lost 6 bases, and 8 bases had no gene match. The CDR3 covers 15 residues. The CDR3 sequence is CASRRTHRGNQPQHF. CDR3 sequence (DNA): TGTGCCAGCAGACGAACTCACAGGGGGAATCAGCCCCAGCATTTT.

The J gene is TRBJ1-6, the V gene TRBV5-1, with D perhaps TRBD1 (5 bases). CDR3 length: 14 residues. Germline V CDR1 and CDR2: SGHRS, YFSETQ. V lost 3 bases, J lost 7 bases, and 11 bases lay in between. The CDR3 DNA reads TGCGCCAGCAGCTCGGGCGGGGGGAATTCACCCCTCCACTTT. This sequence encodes CASSSGGGNSPLHF.

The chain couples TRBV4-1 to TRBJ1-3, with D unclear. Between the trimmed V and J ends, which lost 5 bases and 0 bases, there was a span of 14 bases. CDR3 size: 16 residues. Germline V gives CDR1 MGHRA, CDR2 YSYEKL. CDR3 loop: CASSDPPVDSGNTIYF. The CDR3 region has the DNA TGCGCCAGCAGCGATCCGCCAGTTGACTCTGGAAACACCATATATTTT.

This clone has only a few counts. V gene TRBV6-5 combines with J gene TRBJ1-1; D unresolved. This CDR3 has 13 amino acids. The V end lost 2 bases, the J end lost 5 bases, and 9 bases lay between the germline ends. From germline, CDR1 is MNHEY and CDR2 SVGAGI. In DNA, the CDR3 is TGTGCCAGCAGTTACGAGGTGCGGACTGAAGCTTTCTTT. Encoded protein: CASSYEVRTEAFF.

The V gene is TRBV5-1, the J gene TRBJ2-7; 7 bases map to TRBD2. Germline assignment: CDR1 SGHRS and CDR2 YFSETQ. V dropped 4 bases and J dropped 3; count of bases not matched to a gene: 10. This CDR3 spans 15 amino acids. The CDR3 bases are TGCGCCAGCAGCCCCCGGGACTACCTAAACTACGAGCAGTACTTC. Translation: CASSPRDYLNYEQYF.